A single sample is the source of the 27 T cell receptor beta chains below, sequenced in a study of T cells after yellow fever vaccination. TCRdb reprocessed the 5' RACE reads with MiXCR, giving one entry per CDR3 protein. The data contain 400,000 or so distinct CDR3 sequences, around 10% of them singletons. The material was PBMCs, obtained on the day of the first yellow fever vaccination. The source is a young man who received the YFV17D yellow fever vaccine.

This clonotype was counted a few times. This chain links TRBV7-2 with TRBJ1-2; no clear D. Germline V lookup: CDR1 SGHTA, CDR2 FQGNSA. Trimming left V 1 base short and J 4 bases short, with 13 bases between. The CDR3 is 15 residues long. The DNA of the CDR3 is TGTGCCAGCAGCTTAGATGGGTCGACCCTCTATGGCTACACCTTC. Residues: CASSLDGSTLYGYTF.

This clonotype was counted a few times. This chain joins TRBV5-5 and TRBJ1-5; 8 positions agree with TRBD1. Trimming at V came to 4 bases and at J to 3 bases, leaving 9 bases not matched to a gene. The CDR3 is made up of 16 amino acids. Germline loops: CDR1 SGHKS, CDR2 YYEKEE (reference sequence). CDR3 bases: TGTGCCAGCAGCCTTCTAGGACAGGGTTACAATCAGCCCCAGCATTTT. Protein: CASSLLGQGYNQPQHF.

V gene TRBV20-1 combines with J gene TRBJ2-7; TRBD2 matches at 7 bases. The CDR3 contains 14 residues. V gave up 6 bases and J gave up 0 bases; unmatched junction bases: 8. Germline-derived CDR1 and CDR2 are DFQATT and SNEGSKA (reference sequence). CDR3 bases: TGCAGTGCGGCCGGAGCGGGGTCCTCCTACGAGCAGTACGTC. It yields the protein CSAAGAGSSYEQYV.

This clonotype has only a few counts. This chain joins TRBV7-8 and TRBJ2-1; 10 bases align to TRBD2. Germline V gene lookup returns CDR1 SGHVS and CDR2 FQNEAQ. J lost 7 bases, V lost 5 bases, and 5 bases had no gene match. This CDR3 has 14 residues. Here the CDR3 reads CASSPSGGGNEQFF. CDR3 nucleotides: TGTGCCAGCAGCCCCAGCGGGGGGGGTAATGAGCAGTTCTTC.

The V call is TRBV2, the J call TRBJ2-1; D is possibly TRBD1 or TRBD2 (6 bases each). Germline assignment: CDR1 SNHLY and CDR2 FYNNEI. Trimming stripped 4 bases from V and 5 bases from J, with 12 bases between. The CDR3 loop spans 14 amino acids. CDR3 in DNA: TGTGCCAGCAGTGTCAGGAGGGGGGACAATGAGCAGTTCTTC. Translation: CASSVRRGDNEQFF.

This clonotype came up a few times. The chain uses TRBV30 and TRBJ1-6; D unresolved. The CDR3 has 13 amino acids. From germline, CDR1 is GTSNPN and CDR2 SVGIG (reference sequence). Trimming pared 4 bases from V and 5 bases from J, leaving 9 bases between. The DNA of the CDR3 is TGTGCCTGGACTAATTCGGATAATTCACCCCTCCACTTT. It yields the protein CAWTNSDNSPLHF. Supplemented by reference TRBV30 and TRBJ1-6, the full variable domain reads SQTIHQWPATLVQPVGSPLSLECTVEGTSNPNLYWYRQAAGRGLQLLFYSVGIGQISSEVPQNLSASRPQDRQFILSSKKLLLSDSGFYLCAWTNSDNSPLHFGNGTRLTVT.

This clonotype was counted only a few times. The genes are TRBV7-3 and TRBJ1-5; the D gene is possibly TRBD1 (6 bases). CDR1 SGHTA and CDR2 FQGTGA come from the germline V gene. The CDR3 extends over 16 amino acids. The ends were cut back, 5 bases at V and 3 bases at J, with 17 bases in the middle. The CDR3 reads CASSPVGGKNNQPQHF. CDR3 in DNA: TGTGCCAGCAGCCCCGTGGGGGGCAAGAACAATCAGCCCCAGCATTTT.

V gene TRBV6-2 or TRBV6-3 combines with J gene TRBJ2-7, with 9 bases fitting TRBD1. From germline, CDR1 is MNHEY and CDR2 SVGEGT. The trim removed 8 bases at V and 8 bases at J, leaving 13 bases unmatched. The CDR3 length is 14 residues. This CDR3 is CASHPGQGFSQQYF. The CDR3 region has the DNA TGTGCCAGCCATCCGGGACAGGGCTTTTCGCAGCAGTACTTC.

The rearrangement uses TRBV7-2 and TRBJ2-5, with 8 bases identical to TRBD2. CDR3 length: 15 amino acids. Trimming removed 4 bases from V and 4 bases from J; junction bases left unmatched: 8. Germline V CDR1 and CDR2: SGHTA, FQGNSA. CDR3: CASSSRLARGETQYF. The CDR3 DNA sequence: TGTGCCAGCAGCTCGAGACTAGCGAGAGGAGAGACCCAGTACTTC.

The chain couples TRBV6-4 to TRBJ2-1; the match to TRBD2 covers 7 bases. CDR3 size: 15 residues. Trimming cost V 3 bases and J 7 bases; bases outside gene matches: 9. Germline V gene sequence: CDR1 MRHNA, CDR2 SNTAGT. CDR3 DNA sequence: TGTGCCAGCAGTGATCAGCGGGGAGGGCATAATGAGCAGTTCTTC. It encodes CASSDQRGGHNEQFF.

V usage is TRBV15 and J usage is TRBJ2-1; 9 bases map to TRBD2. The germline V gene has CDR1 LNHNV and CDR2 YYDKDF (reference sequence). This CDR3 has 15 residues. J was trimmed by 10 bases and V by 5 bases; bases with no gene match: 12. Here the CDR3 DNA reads TGTGCCACCAGCCGCCGTGGGCGGGGGGGCGGGGAGCAGTTCTTC. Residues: CATSRRGRGGGEQFF.

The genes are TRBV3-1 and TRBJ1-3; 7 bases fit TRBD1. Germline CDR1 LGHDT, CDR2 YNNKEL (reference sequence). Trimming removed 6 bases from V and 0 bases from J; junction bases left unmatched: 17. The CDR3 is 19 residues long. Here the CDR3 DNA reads TGTGCCAGCAGTCACCCGGGACAGTCGATGGGATACTCTGGAAACACCATATATTTT. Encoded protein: CASSHPGQSMGYSGNTIYF.

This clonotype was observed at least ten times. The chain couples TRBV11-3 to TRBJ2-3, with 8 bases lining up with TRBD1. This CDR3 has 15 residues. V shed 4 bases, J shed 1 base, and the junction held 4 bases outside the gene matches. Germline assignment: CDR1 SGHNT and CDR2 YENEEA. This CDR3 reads CASSSMTGGTDTQYF. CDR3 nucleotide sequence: TGTGCCAGCAGCTCCATGACAGGGGGCACAGATACGCAGTATTTT.

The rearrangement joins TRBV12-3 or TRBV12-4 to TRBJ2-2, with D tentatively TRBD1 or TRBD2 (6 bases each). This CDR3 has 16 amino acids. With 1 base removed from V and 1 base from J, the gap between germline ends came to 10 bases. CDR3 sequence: CASSLGGGWNTGELFF. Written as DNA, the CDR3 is TGTGCCAGCAGTTTAGGAGGGGGGTGGAACACCGGGGAGCTGTTTTTT.

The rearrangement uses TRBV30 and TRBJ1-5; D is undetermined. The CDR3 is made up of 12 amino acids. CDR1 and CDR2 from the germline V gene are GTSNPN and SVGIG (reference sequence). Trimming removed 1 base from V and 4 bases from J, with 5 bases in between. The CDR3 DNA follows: TGTGCCTGGAGTGAGGGTAATCAGCCCCAGCATTTT. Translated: CAWSEGNQPQHF.

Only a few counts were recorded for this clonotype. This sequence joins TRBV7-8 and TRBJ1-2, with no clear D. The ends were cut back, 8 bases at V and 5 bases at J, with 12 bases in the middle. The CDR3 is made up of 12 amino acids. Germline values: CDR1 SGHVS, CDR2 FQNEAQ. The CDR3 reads CASAPTGYGYTF. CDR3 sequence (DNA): TGTGCCAGCGCCCCGACTGGTTATGGCTACACCTTC.

CDR3 sequence reads: CASRTNGGRHNSPLHF. The CDR3 region has the DNA TGTGCCAGCAGGACAAATGGGGGACGTCATAATTCACCCCTCCACTTT. The chain employs TRBV6-5 and TRBJ1-6, with D possibly being TRBD1 (5 bases). The CDR3 consists of 16 residues. CDR1 MNHEY and CDR2 SVGAGI come from the germline V gene. V was clipped by 6 bases and J by 5 bases, with 17 bases between them.

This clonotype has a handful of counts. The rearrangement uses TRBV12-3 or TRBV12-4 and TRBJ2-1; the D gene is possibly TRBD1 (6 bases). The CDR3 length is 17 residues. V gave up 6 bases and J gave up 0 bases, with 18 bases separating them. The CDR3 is CASRRGIGPSSYNEQFF. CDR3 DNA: TGTGCCAGCAGGAGGGGGATAGGACCGAGCTCCTACAATGAGCAGTTCTTC.

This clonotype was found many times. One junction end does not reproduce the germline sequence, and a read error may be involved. CDR3 residues: CASSYWQGRGDTQYF. The DNA for the CDR3 is TGTGCCAGCAGCTACTGGCAGGGGAGAGGGGATACGCAGTATTTT. The rearrangement joins TRBV6-5 to TRBJ2-3; D perhaps matches TRBD1 (6 bases). The CDR3 extends over 15 amino acids. The V gene's germline CDR1 is MNHEY and CDR2 SVGAGI.

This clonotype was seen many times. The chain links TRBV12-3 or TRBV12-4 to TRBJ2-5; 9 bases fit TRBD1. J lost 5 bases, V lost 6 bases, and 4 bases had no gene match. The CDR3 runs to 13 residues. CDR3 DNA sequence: TGTGCCAGCAGACAGGGGGCGGAGGAGACCCAGTACTTC. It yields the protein CASRQGAEETQYF.

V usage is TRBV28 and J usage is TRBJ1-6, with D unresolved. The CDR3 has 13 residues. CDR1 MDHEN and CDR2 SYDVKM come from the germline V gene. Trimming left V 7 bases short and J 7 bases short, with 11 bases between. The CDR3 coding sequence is TGTGCCAGCACCGCAGCGGGGAATTCACCCCTCCACTTT. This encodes CASTAAGNSPLHF.

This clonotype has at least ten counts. The CDR3 spells CASSLVGAGDTQYF. The CDR3 region has the DNA TGCGCCAGCAGCTTGGTAGGAGCGGGAGACACGCAGTATTTT. V usage is TRBV5-1 and J usage is TRBJ2-3; 8 positions agree with TRBD2. CDR3 size: 14 residues. Germline-derived CDR1 and CDR2 are SGHRS and YFSETQ. With V trimmed by 0 bases and J by 9 bases, 6 bases remained unmatched.

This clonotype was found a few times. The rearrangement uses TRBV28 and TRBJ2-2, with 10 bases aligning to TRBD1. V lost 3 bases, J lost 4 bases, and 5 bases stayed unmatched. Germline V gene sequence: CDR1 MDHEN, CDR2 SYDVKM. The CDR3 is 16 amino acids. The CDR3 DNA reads TGTGCCAGCAGTTTGCCGGGACAGGGGTTCACCGGGGAGCTGTTTTTT. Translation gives CASSLPGQGFTGELFF.

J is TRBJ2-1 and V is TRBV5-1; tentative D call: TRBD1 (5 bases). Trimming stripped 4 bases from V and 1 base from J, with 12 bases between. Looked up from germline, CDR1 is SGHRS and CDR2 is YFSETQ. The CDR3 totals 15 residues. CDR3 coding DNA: TGCGCCAGCAGCCCTGAAGCAGGGTCCTACAATGAGCAGTTCTTC. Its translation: CASSPEAGSYNEQFF.

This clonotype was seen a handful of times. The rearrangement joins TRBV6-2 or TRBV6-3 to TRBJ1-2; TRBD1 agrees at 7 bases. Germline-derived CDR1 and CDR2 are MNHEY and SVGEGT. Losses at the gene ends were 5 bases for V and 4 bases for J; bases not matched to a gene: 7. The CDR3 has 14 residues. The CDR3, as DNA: TGTGCCAGCAGTAAACCGGACAGGCTCTATGGCTACACCTTC. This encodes CASSKPDRLYGYTF.

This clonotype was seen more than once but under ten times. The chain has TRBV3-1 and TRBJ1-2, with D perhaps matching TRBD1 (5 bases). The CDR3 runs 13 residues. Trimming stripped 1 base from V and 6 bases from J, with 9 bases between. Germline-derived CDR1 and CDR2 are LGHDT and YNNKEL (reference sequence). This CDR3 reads CASSQAGLHGYTF. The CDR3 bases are TGTGCCAGCAGCCAAGCGGGACTCCATGGCTACACCTTC.

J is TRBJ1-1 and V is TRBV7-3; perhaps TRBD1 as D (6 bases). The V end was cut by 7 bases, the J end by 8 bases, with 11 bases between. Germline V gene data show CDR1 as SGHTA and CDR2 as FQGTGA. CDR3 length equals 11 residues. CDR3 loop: CASTDRSEAFF. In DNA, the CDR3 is TGTGCCAGCACCGACAGGAGCGAAGCTTTCTTT.